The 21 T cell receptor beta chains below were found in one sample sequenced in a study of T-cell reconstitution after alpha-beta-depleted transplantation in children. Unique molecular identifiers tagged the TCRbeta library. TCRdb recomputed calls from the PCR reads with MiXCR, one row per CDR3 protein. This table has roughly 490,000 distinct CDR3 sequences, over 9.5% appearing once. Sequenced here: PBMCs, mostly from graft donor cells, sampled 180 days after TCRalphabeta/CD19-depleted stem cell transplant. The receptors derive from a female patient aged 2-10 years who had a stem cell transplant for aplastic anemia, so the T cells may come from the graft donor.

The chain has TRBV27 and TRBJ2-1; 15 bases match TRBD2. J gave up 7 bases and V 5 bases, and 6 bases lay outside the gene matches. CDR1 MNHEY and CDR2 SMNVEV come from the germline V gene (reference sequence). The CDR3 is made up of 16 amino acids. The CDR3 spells CASSLAGLAGGNEQFF. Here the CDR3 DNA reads TGTGCCAGCAGTCTGGCCGGACTAGCGGGAGGGAATGAGCAGTTCTTC.

The CDR3 nucleotides are TGTGCCAGCAGCCAAGACGTTGGCAGGTATGGACAGTTCTTC. This sequence encodes CASSQDVGRYGQFF. This chain connects TRBV14 to TRBJ2-1; D ambiguous. Germline V gene sequence: CDR1 SGHDN, CDR2 FVKESK. This CDR3 is built from 14 residues. Between the trimmed V and J ends, which lost 0 bases and 13 bases, there was a span of 16 bases.

The CDR3 spells CASSLAAGSYTDTQYF. The CDR3 bases are TGCGCCAGCAGCTTGGCCGCTGGAAGTTACACAGATACGCAGTATTTT. The rearrangement joins TRBV5-1 to TRBJ2-3; D remains unclear. The CDR3 runs 16 residues. Germline loops: CDR1 SGHRS, CDR2 YFSETQ. Trimming removed 0 bases from V and 2 bases from J, with 13 bases in between.

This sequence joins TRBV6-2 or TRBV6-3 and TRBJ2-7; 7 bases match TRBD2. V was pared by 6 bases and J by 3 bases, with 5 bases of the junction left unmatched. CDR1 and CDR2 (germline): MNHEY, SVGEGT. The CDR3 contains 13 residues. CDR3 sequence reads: CASRRTSDYEQYV. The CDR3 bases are TGTGCCAGCAGACGGACTAGTGACTACGAGCAGTACGTC.

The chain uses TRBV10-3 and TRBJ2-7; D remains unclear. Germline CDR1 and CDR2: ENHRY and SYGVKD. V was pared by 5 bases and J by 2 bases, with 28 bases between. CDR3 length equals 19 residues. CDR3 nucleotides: TGTGCCATCAGTTTCCCTCTTCCCCCTGGGTACAATGGGACCTACGAGCAGTACTTC. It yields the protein CAISFPLPPGYNGTYEQYF.

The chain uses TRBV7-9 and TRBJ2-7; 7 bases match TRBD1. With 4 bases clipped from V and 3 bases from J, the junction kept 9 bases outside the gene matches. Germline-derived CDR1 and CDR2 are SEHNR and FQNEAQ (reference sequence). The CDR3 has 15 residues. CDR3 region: CASSSSDRPHYEQYF. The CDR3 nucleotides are TGTGCCAGCAGCTCTTCGGACAGGCCCCACTACGAGCAGTACTTC.

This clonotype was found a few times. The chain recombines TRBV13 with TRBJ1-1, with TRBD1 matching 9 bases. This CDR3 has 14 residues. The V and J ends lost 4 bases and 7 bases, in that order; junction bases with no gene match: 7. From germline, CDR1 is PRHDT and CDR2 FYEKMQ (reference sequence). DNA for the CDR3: TGTGCCAGCAGCTCACAGGACAGGGGATTTGAAGCTTTCTTT. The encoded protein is CASSSQDRGFEAFF.

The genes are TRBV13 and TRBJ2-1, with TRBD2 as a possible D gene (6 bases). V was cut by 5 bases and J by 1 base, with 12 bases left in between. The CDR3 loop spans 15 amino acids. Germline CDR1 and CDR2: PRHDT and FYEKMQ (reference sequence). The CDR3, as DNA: TGTGCCAGCAGCGTGGACTATACGTCCTACAATGAGCAGTTCTTC. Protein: CASSVDYTSYNEQFF.

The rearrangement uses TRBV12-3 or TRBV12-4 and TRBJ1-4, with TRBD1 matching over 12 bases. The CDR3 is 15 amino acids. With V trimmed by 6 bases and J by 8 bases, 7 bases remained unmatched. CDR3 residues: CASRGTGGAWEKLFF. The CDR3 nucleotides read TGTGCCAGCAGGGGGACAGGGGGCGCCTGGGAAAAACTGTTTTTT.

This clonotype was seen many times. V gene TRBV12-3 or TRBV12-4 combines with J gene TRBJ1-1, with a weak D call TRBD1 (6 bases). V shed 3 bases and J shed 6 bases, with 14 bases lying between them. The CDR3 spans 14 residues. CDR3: CASSLRRTVSEAFF. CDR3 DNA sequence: TGTGCCAGCAGTTTGAGGCGGACAGTTTCTGAAGCTTTCTTT.

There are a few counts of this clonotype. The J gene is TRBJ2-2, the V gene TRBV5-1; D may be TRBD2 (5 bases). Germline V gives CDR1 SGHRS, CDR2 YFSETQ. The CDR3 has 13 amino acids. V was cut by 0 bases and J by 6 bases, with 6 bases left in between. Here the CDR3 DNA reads TGCGCCAGCAGCTTGGGGGAGTCCGGGGAGCTGTTTTTT. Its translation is CASSLGESGELFF.

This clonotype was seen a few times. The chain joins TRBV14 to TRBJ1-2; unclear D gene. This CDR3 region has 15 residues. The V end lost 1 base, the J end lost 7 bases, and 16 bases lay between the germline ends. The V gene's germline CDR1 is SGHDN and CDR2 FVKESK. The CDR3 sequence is CASSQGLLVSGGYTF. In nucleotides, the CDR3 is TGTGCCAGCAGCCAAGGGCTACTTGTCTCTGGTGGCTACACCTTC.

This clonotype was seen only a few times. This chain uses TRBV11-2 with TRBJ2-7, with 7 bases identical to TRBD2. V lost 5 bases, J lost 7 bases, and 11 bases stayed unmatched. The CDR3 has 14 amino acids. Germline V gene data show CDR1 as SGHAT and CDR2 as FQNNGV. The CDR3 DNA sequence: TGTGCCAGCAGCCCTAGCGGTCGGGCAGGGGAGCAGTACTTC. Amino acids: CASSPSGRAGEQYF.

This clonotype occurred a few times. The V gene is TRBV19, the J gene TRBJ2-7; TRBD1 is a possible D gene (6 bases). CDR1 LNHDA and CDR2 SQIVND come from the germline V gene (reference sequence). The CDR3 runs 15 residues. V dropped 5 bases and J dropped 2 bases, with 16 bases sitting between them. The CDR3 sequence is CASSSKTGPTYEQYV. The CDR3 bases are TGTGCCAGTAGTTCAAAGACAGGACCTACCTACGAGCAGTACGTC.

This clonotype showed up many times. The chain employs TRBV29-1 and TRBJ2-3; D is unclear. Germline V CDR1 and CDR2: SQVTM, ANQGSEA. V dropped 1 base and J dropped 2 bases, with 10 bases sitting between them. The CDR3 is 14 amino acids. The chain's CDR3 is CSVEVRALTDTQYF. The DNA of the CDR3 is TGCAGCGTTGAAGTTCGAGCCCTCACAGATACGCAGTATTTT.

The CDR3 nucleotides read TGCGCCAGCAGCTTGGAGCCAGCGGGCACCGGGGAGCTGTTTTTT. Protein product: CASSLEPAGTGELFF. The gene calls are TRBV5-1 and TRBJ2-2, with D tentatively TRBD2 (6 bases). V shed 0 bases and J shed 4 bases, with 10 bases lying between them. Germline loops: CDR1 SGHRS, CDR2 YFSETQ. The CDR3 is 15 residues long.

CDR3 coding DNA: TGTGCCAGCAGATCTAAACGGGCAGAGACCCAGTACTTC. This codes for CASRSKRAETQYF. The J gene is TRBJ2-5, the V gene TRBV7-2; D uncertain. V dropped 6 bases and J dropped 4 bases, with 12 bases sitting between them. CDR3 size: 13 residues. The germline CDR1 and CDR2 sequences are SGHTA and FQGNSA.

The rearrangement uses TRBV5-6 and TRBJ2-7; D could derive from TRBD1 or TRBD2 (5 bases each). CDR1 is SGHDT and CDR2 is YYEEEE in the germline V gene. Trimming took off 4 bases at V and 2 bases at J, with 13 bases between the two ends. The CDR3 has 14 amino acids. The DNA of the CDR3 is TGTGCCAGCAGCATCCGGGACGGCCCCTACGAGCAGTACTTC. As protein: CASSIRDGPYEQYF.

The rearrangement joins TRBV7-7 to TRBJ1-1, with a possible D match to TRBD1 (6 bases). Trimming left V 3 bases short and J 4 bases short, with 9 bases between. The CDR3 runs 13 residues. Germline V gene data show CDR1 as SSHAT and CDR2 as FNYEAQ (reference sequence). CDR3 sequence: CASSLDRSTEAFF. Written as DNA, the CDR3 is TGTGCCAGCAGCTTGGACAGATCCACTGAAGCTTTCTTT.

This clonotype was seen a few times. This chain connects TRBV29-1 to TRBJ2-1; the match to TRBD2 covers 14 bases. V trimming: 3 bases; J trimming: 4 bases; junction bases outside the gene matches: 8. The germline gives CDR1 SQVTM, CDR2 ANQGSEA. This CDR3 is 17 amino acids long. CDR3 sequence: CSVDRLAGGLGYNEQFF. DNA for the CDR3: TGCAGCGTTGATCGACTAGCGGGAGGGCTTGGGTACAATGAGCAGTTCTTC.

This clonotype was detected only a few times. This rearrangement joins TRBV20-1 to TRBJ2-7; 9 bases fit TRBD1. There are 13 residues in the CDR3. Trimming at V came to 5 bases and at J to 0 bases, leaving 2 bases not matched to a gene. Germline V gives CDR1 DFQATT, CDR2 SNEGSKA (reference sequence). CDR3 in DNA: TGCAGTGCTTGGACAGGGGTCTCCTACGAGCAGTACTTC. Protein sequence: CSAWTGVSYEQYF.